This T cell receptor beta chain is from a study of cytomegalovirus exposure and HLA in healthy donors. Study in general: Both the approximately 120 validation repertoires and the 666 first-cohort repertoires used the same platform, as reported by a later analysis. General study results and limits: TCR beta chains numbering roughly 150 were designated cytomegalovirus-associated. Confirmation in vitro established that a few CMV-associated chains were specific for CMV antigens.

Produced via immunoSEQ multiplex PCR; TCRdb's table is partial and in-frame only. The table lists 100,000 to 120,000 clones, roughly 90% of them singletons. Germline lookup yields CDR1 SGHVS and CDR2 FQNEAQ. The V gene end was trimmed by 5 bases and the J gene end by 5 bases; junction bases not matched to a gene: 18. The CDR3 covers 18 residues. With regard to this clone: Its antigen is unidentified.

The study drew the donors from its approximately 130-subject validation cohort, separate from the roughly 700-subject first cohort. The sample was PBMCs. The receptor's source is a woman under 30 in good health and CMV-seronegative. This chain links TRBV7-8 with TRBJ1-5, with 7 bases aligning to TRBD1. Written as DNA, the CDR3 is TGTGCCAGCAGCCAGACTAAATTCCGACAGGGCTTCGATCAGCCCCAGCATTTT. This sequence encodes CASSQTKFRQGFDQPQHF.